The rows below give T cell receptor beta chains drawn from one sample of a study of cytomegalovirus exposure and HLA in healthy donors. Data came from immunoSEQ multiplex PCR; TCRdb stores just in-frame clones and leaves some out. The table lists around 160,000 clones, roughly 80% of them singletons, with about 3% in the top ten. Sequenced: PBMCs. These receptors were taken from a man aged 35 to 55 in good health and CMV-seropositive. The CDR3 runs from the conserved cysteine through the conserved F or W. A D gene is named only where the DNA matches it firmly. Only some rows state a clone size, as once, few, many or a class for expanded clones.

cdr3_length: 16
d_call: -
v_call: TRBV6-6
clone_size: once
j_call: TRBJ2-3
cdr3_aa: CASSKNPALAVDTQYF
cdr3_nt: TGTGCCAGCAGTAAAAACCCAGCTCTAGCAGTAGATACGCAGTATTTT

cdr3_length: 13
d_call: -
v_call: TRBV27
clone_size: -
j_call: TRBJ1-1
cdr3_aa: CASSLHGKYEAFF
cdr3_nt: TGTGCCAGCAGTTTACACGGGAAGTACGAAGCTTTCTTT

cdr3_length: 12
d_call: -
v_call: TRBV28
clone_size: -
j_call: TRBJ2-1
cdr3_aa: CASSFRGAEQFF
cdr3_nt: TGTGCCAGCAGTTTTCGGGGGGCTGAGCAGTTCTTC

cdr3_length: 13
d_call: -
v_call: TRBV7-9
clone_size: -
j_call: TRBJ1-2
cdr3_aa: CASQGSGSRGYTF
cdr3_nt: TGTGCCAGCCAGGGCTCAGGGTCACGGGGCTACACCTTC

cdr3_length: 14
d_call: -
v_call: TRBV13
clone_size: few
j_call: TRBJ2-7
cdr3_aa: CASSRPGHAYEQYF
cdr3_nt: TGTGCCAGCAGCCGCCCGGGACACGCCTACGAGCAGTACTTC

cdr3_length: 14
d_call: -
v_call: TRBV9
clone_size: once
j_call: TRBJ2-3
cdr3_aa: CASSPSGNTDTQYF
cdr3_nt: TGTGCCAGCAGTCCCAGCGGAAACACAGATACGCAGTATTTT

cdr3_length: 15
d_call: TRBD2
v_call: TRBV30
clone_size: -
j_call: TRBJ2-7
cdr3_aa: CAWSVLGGGLYEQYF
cdr3_nt: TGTGCCTGGAGTGTACTGGGGGGGGGACTCTACGAGCAGTACTTC

cdr3_length: 13
d_call: -
v_call: TRBV18
clone_size: few
j_call: TRBJ2-7
cdr3_aa: CASTRRGGYEQYF
cdr3_nt: TGTGCCAGCACGCGGAGGGGAGGATACGAGCAGTACTTC

cdr3_length: 15
d_call: -
v_call: TRBV29-1
clone_size: -
j_call: TRBJ2-1
cdr3_aa: CSVEMAQGREHEQFF
cdr3_nt: TGCAGCGTTGAAATGGCGCAGGGCAGAGAACATGAGCAGTTCTTC

cdr3_length: 14
d_call: TRBD1
v_call: TRBV29-1
clone_size: -
j_call: TRBJ2-5
cdr3_aa: CSVQPGQGQETQYF
cdr3_nt: TGCAGCGTGCAACCGGGACAGGGCCAAGAGACCCAGTACTTC

cdr3_length: 15
d_call: -
v_call: TRBV18
clone_size: -
j_call: TRBJ2-1
cdr3_aa: CASSDSETGIDEQFF
cdr3_nt: TGTGCCAGCTCAGACTCCGAGACAGGTATCGATGAGCAGTTCTTC

cdr3_length: 13
d_call: TRBD1
v_call: TRBV6-4
clone_size: few
j_call: TRBJ2-4
cdr3_aa: CASSEDRGNIQYF
cdr3_nt: TGTGCCAGCAGTGAGGACAGGGGGAACATTCAGTACTTC

cdr3_length: 15
d_call: -
v_call: TRBV7-7
clone_size: -
j_call: TRBJ2-5
cdr3_aa: CASSLGGGAAETQYF
cdr3_nt: TGTGCCAGCAGCTTAGGAGGGGGGGCGGCTGAGACCCAGTACTTC

cdr3_length: 14
d_call: TRBD1
v_call: TRBV5-4
clone_size: -
j_call: TRBJ1-1
cdr3_aa: CASRRDSGDTEAFF
cdr3_nt: TGTGCCAGCAGACGGGACAGTGGGGACACTGAAGCTTTCTTT

cdr3_length: 16
d_call: -
v_call: TRBV14
clone_size: -
j_call: TRBJ2-5
cdr3_aa: CASSQDFGGKSETQYF
cdr3_nt: TGTGCCAGCAGCCAAGATTTCGGGGGAAAGTCTGAGACCCAGTACTTC

cdr3_length: 18
d_call: -
v_call: TRBV21-1
clone_size: -
j_call: TRBJ2-2
cdr3_aa: CASSKSEGTQGNTGELFF
cdr3_nt: TGTGCCAGCAGCAAATCAGAGGGGACTCAAGGGAACACCGGGGAGCTGTTTTTT

cdr3_length: 15
d_call: -
v_call: TRBV5-1
clone_size: once
j_call: TRBJ2-3
cdr3_aa: CASSLGGQDADTQYF
cdr3_nt: TGCGCCAGCAGCTTGGGGGGCCAGGACGCAGATACGCAGTATTTT

cdr3_length: 14
d_call: TRBD1
v_call: TRBV7-9
clone_size: -
j_call: TRBJ1-2
cdr3_aa: CSSSWSGGNYGYTF
cdr3_nt: TGTTCCAGCAGCTGGTCAGGGGGCAACTATGGCTACACCTTC

cdr3_length: 16
d_call: -
v_call: TRBV7-3
clone_size: -
j_call: TRBJ1-2
cdr3_aa: CASSPNAGLFDYGYTF
cdr3_nt: TGTGCCAGCAGCCCAAACGCAGGGTTGTTCGACTATGGCTACACCTTC

cdr3_length: 13
d_call: -
v_call: TRBV30
clone_size: -
j_call: TRBJ2-6
cdr3_aa: CAWQIHGANVLTF
cdr3_nt: TGTGCCTGGCAGATTCATGGGGCCAACGTCCTGACTTTC

cdr3_length: 16
d_call: TRBD1
v_call: TRBV15
clone_size: -
j_call: TRBJ1-5
cdr3_aa: CATSRDPGQGNQPQHF
cdr3_nt: TGTGCCACCAGCAGAGATCCCGGACAGGGGAACCAGCCCCAGCATTTT

cdr3_length: 12
d_call: -
v_call: TRBV28
clone_size: -
j_call: TRBJ1-2
cdr3_aa: CASSLSQDGYTF
cdr3_nt: TGTGCCAGCAGTTTATCTCAGGATGGCTACACCTTC

cdr3_length: 15
d_call: TRBD2
v_call: TRBV18
clone_size: -
j_call: TRBJ2-1
cdr3_aa: CASSPPSLAGVEQFF
cdr3_nt: TGTGCCAGCTCACCACCGTCACTAGCGGGAGTTGAGCAGTTCTTC

cdr3_length: 15
d_call: -
v_call: TRBV7-8
clone_size: -
j_call: TRBJ2-7
cdr3_aa: CASKGVATLWNEQYF
cdr3_nt: TGTGCCAGCAAAGGGGTGGCCACGTTATGGAACGAGCAGTACTTC

cdr3_length: 14
d_call: -
v_call: TRBV5-1
clone_size: once
j_call: TRBJ1-1
cdr3_aa: CASRWSEPGGEAFF
cdr3_nt: TGCGCCAGCAGGTGGTCTGAGCCGGGGGGTGAAGCTTTCTTT

cdr3_length: 14
d_call: -
v_call: TRBV27
clone_size: -
j_call: TRBJ1-4
cdr3_aa: CASSLSQGNEKLFF
cdr3_nt: TGTGCCAGCAGTTTATCACAGGGCAATGAAAAACTGTTTTTT

cdr3_length: 13
d_call: -
v_call: TRBV2
clone_size: -
j_call: TRBJ1-1
cdr3_aa: CASYPGRTVEAFF
cdr3_nt: TGTGCCAGCTACCCAGGCCGGACAGTTGAAGCTTTCTTT

cdr3_length: 15
d_call: TRBD1
v_call: TRBV6-1
clone_size: -
j_call: TRBJ2-7
cdr3_aa: CASSDGTGGAYEQYF
cdr3_nt: TGTGCCAGCAGTGATGGGACAGGGGGGGCCTACGAGCAGTACTTC

cdr3_length: 15
d_call: TRBD2
v_call: TRBV28
clone_size: -
j_call: TRBJ2-7
cdr3_aa: CASSLRTSGSYEQYF
cdr3_nt: TGTGCCAGCAGTTTAAGGACTAGCGGGTCCTACGAGCAGTACTTC

cdr3_length: 14
d_call: TRBD1
v_call: TRBV2
clone_size: -
j_call: TRBJ1-6
cdr3_aa: CAKSEGAHGSPLHF
cdr3_nt: TGTGCCAAGTCTGAGGGGGCGCACGGATCACCCCTCCACTTT

cdr3_length: 14
d_call: TRBD2
v_call: TRBV19
clone_size: -
j_call: TRBJ2-1
cdr3_aa: CASQLAGGFNEQFF
cdr3_nt: TGTGCCAGTCAACTAGCGGGAGGGTTCAATGAGCAGTTCTTC

cdr3_length: 16
d_call: -
v_call: TRBV5-6
clone_size: -
j_call: TRBJ2-4
cdr3_aa: CASSFGGALAKNIQYF
cdr3_nt: TGTGCCAGCAGCTTCGGGGGAGCCCTAGCCAAAAACATTCAGTACTTC

cdr3_length: 13
d_call: -
v_call: TRBV29-1
clone_size: -
j_call: TRBJ2-5
cdr3_aa: CSVVPREEAAQYF
cdr3_nt: TGCAGCGTTGTTCCCCGCGAGGAGGCGGCCCAGTACTTC

cdr3_length: 11
d_call: -
v_call: TRBV5-8
clone_size: -
j_call: TRBJ2-5
cdr3_aa: CASSPRETQYF
cdr3_nt: TGTGCCAGCAGCCCGAGGGAGACCCAGTACTTC

cdr3_length: 14
d_call: TRBD1
v_call: TRBV7-3
clone_size: -
j_call: TRBJ2-5
cdr3_aa: CASSLTGSQETQYF
cdr3_nt: TGTGCCAGCAGCTTGACAGGGAGTCAAGAGACCCAGTACTTC

cdr3_length: 15
d_call: TRBD1
v_call: TRBV5-1
clone_size: -
j_call: TRBJ1-4
cdr3_aa: CASSPRDSSNEKLFF
cdr3_nt: TGCGCCAGCAGCCCTCGGGACAGCTCTAATGAAAAACTGTTTTTT

cdr3_length: 14
d_call: TRBD1
v_call: TRBV27
clone_size: -
j_call: TRBJ2-1
cdr3_aa: CASSGWTGHNEQFF
cdr3_nt: TGTGCCAGCAGTGGGTGGACAGGTCACAATGAGCAGTTCTTC

cdr3_length: 15
d_call: -
v_call: TRBV6-5
clone_size: -
j_call: TRBJ2-6
cdr3_aa: CASRLGGSGANVLTF
cdr3_nt: TGTGCCAGCAGACTAGGGGGCTCTGGGGCCAACGTCCTGACTTTC

cdr3_length: 18
d_call: TRBD2
v_call: TRBV4-3
clone_size: -
j_call: TRBJ2-3
cdr3_aa: CASSQDLAGDWGTDTQYF
cdr3_nt: TGCGCCAGCAGCCAAGATTTAGCGGGAGATTGGGGCACAGATACGCAGTATTTT

cdr3_length: 16
d_call: TRBD2
v_call: TRBV2
clone_size: -
j_call: TRBJ2-3
cdr3_aa: CASSDNLAGAGDTQYF
cdr3_nt: TGTGCCAGCAGTGACAACCTAGCGGGAGCTGGGGATACGCAGTATTTT

cdr3_length: 14
d_call: -
v_call: TRBV6-1
clone_size: -
j_call: TRBJ1-1
cdr3_aa: CASRTHDRNTEAFF
cdr3_nt: TGTGCCAGCAGGACTCATGACAGAAACACTGAAGCTTTCTTT

cdr3_length: 15
d_call: -
v_call: TRBV9
clone_size: -
j_call: TRBJ2-7
cdr3_aa: CASSVTGGLSYEQYF
cdr3_nt: TGTGCCAGCAGCGTAACGGGGGGCCTATCCTACGAGCAGTACTTC

cdr3_length: 16
d_call: TRBD2
v_call: TRBV4-2
clone_size: -
j_call: TRBJ2-1
cdr3_aa: CASSQSGTSGDNEQFF
cdr3_nt: TGTGCCAGCAGCCAGAGTGGGACTAGCGGGGACAATGAGCAGTTCTTC

cdr3_length: 13
d_call: -
v_call: TRBV18
clone_size: -
j_call: TRBJ2-4
cdr3_aa: CASSPRKGDIQYF
cdr3_nt: TGTGCCAGCTCTCCGAGAAAGGGGGACATTCAGTACTTC

cdr3_length: 14
d_call: TRBD1
v_call: TRBV5-6
clone_size: -
j_call: TRBJ1-2
cdr3_aa: CASSFGQGASGYTF
cdr3_nt: TGTGCCAGCAGTTTTGGACAGGGGGCATCTGGCTACACCTTC

cdr3_length: 14
d_call: TRBD1
v_call: TRBV29-1
clone_size: -
j_call: TRBJ1-3
cdr3_aa: CSVFYRGLGNTIYF
cdr3_nt: TGCAGCGTTTTTTACAGGGGGCTCGGAAACACCATATATTTT

cdr3_length: 12
d_call: -
v_call: TRBV10-3
clone_size: -
j_call: TRBJ2-5
cdr3_aa: CAISASRETQYF
cdr3_nt: TGTGCCATCAGTGCCTCGCGGGAGACCCAGTACTTC

cdr3_length: 16
d_call: TRBD1
v_call: TRBV7-2
clone_size: -
j_call: TRBJ1-1
cdr3_aa: CASSYQPDRPSTEAFF
cdr3_nt: TGTGCCAGCAGCTATCAACCGGACAGGCCCAGCACTGAAGCTTTCTTT

cdr3_length: 14
d_call: -
v_call: TRBV10-2
clone_size: few
j_call: TRBJ2-7
cdr3_aa: CASSEGESSYEQYF
cdr3_nt: TGCGCCAGCAGTGAGGGGGAGAGCTCCTACGAGCAGTACTTC

cdr3_length: 18
d_call: TRBD2
v_call: TRBV28
clone_size: -
j_call: TRBJ2-7
cdr3_aa: CASRTQIGTSGRRYEQYF
cdr3_nt: TGTGCCAGCAGAACTCAAATCGGGACTAGCGGGAGGAGGTACGAGCAGTACTTC

cdr3_length: 16
d_call: -
v_call: TRBV7-9
clone_size: few
j_call: TRBJ2-6
cdr3_aa: CASSQVLNSGANVLTF
cdr3_nt: TGTGCCAGCAGTCAGGTCCTTAACTCTGGGGCCAACGTCCTGACTTTC

cdr3_length: 17
d_call: TRBD1
v_call: TRBV7-8
clone_size: -
j_call: TRBJ1-4
cdr3_aa: CASSSHPRTGINEKLFF
cdr3_nt: TGTGCCAGCAGCTCCCACCCGCGGACAGGAATTAATGAAAAACTGTTTTTT

cdr3_length: 12
d_call: -
v_call: TRBV28
clone_size: -
j_call: TRBJ1-1
cdr3_aa: CASSLGLTEAFF
cdr3_nt: TGTGCCAGCAGTTTAGGACTGACTGAAGCTTTCTTT

cdr3_length: 13
d_call: -
v_call: TRBV6-5
clone_size: -
j_call: TRBJ1-4
cdr3_aa: CASRVQGPEKLFF
cdr3_nt: TGTGCCAGCCGGGTACAGGGTCCGGAAAAACTGTTTTTT

cdr3_length: 14
d_call: TRBD1
v_call: TRBV28
clone_size: -
j_call: TRBJ1-2
cdr3_aa: CASSVGGSNYGYTF
cdr3_nt: TGTGCCAGCAGCGTAGGGGGCTCTAACTATGGCTACACCTTC

cdr3_length: 14
d_call: -
v_call: TRBV6-5
clone_size: -
j_call: TRBJ1-4
cdr3_aa: CASRGEGLNEKLFF
cdr3_nt: TGTGCCAGCAGGGGGGAGGGACTGAATGAAAAACTGTTTTTT

cdr3_length: 15
d_call: -
v_call: TRBV7-9
clone_size: -
j_call: TRBJ2-6
cdr3_aa: CASSRQGGGANVLTF
cdr3_nt: TGTGCCAGCAGCCGTCAGGGAGGTGGGGCCAACGTCCTGACTTTC

cdr3_length: 15
d_call: TRBD1
v_call: TRBV11-2
clone_size: once
j_call: TRBJ2-7
cdr3_aa: CASSFLPGQGYEQYF
cdr3_nt: TGTGCCAGCAGCTTTCTTCCGGGACAGGGTTACGAGCAGTACTTC

cdr3_length: 16
d_call: -
v_call: TRBV11-2
clone_size: -
j_call: TRBJ2-6
cdr3_aa: CASSFQFFSGANVLTF
cdr3_nt: TGTGCCAGCAGCTTTCAGTTCTTCTCTGGGGCCAACGTCCTGACTTTC

cdr3_length: 15
d_call: TRBD1
v_call: TRBV9
clone_size: -
j_call: TRBJ2-5
cdr3_aa: CASSVTGGWGETQYF
cdr3_nt: TGTGCCAGCAGCGTAACAGGGGGCTGGGGGGAGACCCAGTACTTC